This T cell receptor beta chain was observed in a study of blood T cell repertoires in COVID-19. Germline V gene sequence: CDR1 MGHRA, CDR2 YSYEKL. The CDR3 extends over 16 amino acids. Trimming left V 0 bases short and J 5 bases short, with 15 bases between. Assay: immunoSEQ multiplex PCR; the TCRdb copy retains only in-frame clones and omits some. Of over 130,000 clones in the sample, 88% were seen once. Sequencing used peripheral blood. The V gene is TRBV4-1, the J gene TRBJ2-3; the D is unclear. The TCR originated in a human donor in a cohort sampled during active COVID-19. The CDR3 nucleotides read TGCGCCAGCAGCCAAGATCACCCCGCTACGGGAGATACGCAGTATTTT. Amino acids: CASSQDHPATGDTQYF.